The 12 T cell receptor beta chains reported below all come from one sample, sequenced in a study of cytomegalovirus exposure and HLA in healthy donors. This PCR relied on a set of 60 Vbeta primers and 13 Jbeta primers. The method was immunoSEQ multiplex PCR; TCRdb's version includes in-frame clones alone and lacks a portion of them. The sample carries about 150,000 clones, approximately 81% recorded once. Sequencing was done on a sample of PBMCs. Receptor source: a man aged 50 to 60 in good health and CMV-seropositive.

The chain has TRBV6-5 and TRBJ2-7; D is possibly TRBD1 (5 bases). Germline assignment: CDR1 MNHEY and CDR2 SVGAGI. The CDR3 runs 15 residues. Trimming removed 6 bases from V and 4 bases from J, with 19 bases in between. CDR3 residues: CASSSPRAAGYEQYF. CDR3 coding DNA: TGTGCCAGCAGCTCCCCCAGGGCCGCCGGTTACGAGCAGTACTTC.

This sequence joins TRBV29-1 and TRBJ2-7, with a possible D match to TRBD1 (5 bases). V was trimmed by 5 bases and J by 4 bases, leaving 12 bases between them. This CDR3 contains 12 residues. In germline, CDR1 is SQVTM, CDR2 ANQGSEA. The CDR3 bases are TGCAGCGTTATTAATGACAGATACGAGCAGTACTTC. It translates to CSVINDRYEQYF.

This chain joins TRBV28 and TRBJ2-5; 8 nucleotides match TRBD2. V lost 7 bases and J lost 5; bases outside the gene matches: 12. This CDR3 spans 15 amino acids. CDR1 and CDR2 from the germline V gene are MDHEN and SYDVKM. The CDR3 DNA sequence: TGTGCCAGCATCCCCTCCGGGGGGGCCGGGGAGACCCAGTACTTC. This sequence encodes CASIPSGGAGETQYF. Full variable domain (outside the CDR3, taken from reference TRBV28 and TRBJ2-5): DVKVTQSSRYLVKRTGEKVFLECVQDMDHENMFWYRQDPGLGLRLIYFSYDVKMKEKGDIPEGYSVSREKKERFSLILESASTNQTSMYLCASIPSGGAGETQYFGPGTRLLVL.

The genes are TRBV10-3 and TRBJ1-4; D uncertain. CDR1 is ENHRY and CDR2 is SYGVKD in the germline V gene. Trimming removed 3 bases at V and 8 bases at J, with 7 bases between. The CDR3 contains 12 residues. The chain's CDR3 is CAISETREKLFF. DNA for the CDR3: TGTGCCATCAGTGAAACTAGGGAAAAACTGTTTTTT.

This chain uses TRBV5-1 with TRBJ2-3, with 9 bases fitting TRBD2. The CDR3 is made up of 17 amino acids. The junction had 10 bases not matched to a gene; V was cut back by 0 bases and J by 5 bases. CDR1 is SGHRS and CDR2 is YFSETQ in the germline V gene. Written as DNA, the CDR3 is TGCGCCAGCAGCTTGGGGGTTAGCGGGGGATTAGGAGATACGCAGTATTTT. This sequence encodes CASSLGVSGGLGDTQYF.

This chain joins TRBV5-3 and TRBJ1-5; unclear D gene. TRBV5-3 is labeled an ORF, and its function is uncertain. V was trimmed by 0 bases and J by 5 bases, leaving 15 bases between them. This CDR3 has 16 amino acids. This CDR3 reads CARSLAIRQVDQPQHF. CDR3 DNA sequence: TGTGCCAGAAGCTTGGCAATTCGGCAGGTCGATCAGCCCCAGCATTTT.

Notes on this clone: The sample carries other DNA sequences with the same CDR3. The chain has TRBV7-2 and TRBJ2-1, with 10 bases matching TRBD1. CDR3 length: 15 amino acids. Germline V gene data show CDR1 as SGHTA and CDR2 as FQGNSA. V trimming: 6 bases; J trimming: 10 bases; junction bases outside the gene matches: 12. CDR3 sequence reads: CASSPTGTGVGEQFF. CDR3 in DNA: TGTGCCAGCAGTCCCACCGGGACAGGGGTCGGGGAGCAGTTCTTC. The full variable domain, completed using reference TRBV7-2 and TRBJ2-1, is GAGVSQSPSNKVTEKGKDVELRCDPISGHTALYWYRQSLGQGLEFLIYFQGNSAPDKSGLPSDRFSAERTGGSVSTLTIQRTQQEDSAVYLCASSPTGTGVGEQFFGPGTRLTVL.

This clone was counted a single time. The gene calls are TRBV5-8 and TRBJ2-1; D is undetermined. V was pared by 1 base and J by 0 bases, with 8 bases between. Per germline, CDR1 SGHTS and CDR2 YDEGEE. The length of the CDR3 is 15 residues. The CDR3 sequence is CASSLPGSSYNEQFF. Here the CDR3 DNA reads TGTGCCAGCAGCTTGCCGGGTAGCTCCTACAATGAGCAGTTCTTC.

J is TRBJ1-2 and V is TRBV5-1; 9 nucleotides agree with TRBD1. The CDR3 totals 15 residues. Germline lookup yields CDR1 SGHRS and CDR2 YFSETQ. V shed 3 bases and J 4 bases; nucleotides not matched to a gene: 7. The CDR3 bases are TGCGCCAGCAGCTCCACAGGGGGCTTAACCTATGGCTACACCTTC. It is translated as CASSSTGGLTYGYTF.

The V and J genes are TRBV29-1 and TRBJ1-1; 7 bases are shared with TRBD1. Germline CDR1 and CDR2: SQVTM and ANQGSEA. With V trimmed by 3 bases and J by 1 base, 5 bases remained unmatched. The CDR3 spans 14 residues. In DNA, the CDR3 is TGCAGCGTTGACCAGACAGGGCAGAACACTGAAGCTTTCTTT. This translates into CSVDQTGQNTEAFF.

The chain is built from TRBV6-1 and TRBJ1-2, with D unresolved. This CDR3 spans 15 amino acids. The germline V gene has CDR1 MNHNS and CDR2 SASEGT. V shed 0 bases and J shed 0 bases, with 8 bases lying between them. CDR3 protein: CASSEAGGPNYGYTF. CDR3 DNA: TGTGCCAGCAGTGAAGCGGGAGGCCCTAACTATGGCTACACCTTC.

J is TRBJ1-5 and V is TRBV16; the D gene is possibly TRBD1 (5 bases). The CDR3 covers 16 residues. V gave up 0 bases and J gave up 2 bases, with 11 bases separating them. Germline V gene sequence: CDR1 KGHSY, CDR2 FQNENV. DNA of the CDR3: TGTGCCAGCAGCCAATCAGGGGTTAAAGGCAATCAGCCCCAGCATTTT. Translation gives CASSQSGVKGNQPQHF.